The 31 T cell receptor beta chains below were found in one sample sequenced in a study of blood T cell repertoires in COVID-19. TCRdb keeps only in-frame clones here, not all; method: immunoSEQ multiplex PCR. Counted here are approximately 70,000 clones, about 80% occurring once; the ten biggest clones make up about a third. The source material was peripheral blood. The origin of the receptors is a woman in her sixties or seventies with acute or convalescent COVID-19.

This sequence joins TRBV28 and TRBJ1-3, with D perhaps TRBD1 (6 bases). There are 16 residues in the CDR3. Germline CDR1 is MDHEN and CDR2 is SYDVKM. The germline V and J ends were trimmed by 5 bases and 0 bases, with 14 bases remaining between them. CDR3 residues: CASSTYDRFSGNTIYF. The CDR3, as DNA: TGTGCCAGCAGTACCTACGACAGGTTCTCTGGAAACACCATATATTTT.

A few counts support this clone. The V gene is TRBV14, the J gene TRBJ1-3; TRBD1 agrees at 7 bases. This CDR3 is built from 16 residues. Trimming took 2 bases from V and 1 from J; bases not matched to a gene: 5. The germline gives CDR1 SGHDN, CDR2 FVKESK. CDR3 residues: CASSQSAGGSGNTIYF. The DNA of the CDR3 is TGTGCCAGCAGCCAATCTGCAGGGGGTTCTGGAAACACCATATATTTT.

This rearrangement joins TRBV18 to TRBJ1-2; D is uncertain. CDR1 and CDR2 from the germline V gene are KGHSH and LQKENI. The CDR3 is 14 residues long. V was cut by 2 bases and J by 3 bases, with 10 bases left in between. In DNA form, the CDR3 reads TGTGCCAGCTCACCAACCTTCGGGGACTATGGCTACACCTTC. This encodes CASSPTFGDYGYTF.

The gene calls are TRBV7-9 and TRBJ2-7, with 7 nucleotides matching TRBD1. This CDR3 has 13 amino acids. Germline V gives CDR1 SEHNR, CDR2 FQNEAQ (reference sequence). Trimming took 5 bases from V and 7 from J; bases not matched to a gene: 8. CDR3 bases: TGTGCCAGCAGCAAGACAGGGACGGGGGAGCAGTACTTC. Protein sequence: CASSKTGTGEQYF. Full variable domain (rest looked up from reference TRBV7-9 and TRBJ2-7): DTGVSQNPRHKITKRGQNVTFRCDPISEHNRLYWYRQTLGQGPEFLTYFQNEAQLEKSRLLSDRFSAERPKGSFSTLEIQRTEQGDSAMYLCASSKTGTGEQYFGPGTRLTVT.

The chain couples TRBV29-1 to TRBJ1-2; D possibly corresponds to TRBD1 (5 bases). With 7 bases removed from V and 8 bases from J, the gap between germline ends came to 17 bases. The CDR3 has 12 residues. Germline V lookup: CDR1 SQVTM, CDR2 ANQGSEA. CDR3 loop: CSAWGLRDGYTF. CDR3 nucleotide sequence: TGCAGCGCCTGGGGACTGAGGGACGGCTACACCTTC. Complete variable domain (other parts from reference TRBV29-1 and TRBJ1-2): SAVISQKPSRDICQRGTSLTIQCQVDSQVTMMFWYRQQPGQSLTLIATANQGSEATYESGFVIDKFPISRPNLTFSTLTVSNMSPEDSSIYLCSAWGLRDGYTFGSGTRLTVV.

J is TRBJ1-1 and V is TRBV3-1 (or the pseudogene TRBV3-2); the D gene is possibly TRBD1 (6 bases). CDR3 length equals 14 residues. CDR1 and CDR2 from the germline V gene are LGHDT and YNNKEL (reference sequence). Trimming left V 3 bases short and J 2 bases short, with 10 bases between. CDR3 nucleotides: TGTGCCAGCAGCCATGACAGGATAAACACTGAAGCTTTCTTT. It codes for CASSHDRINTEAFF.

There are a few counts of this clone. This chain joins TRBV15 and TRBJ1-3, with D hard to call. The length of the CDR3 is 19 residues. Germline-derived CDR1 and CDR2 are LNHNV and YYDKDF (reference sequence). Trimming took 0 bases from V and 0 from J, leaving 18 bases between them. The CDR3 loop is CATSREPPGSRNSGNTIYF. The CDR3 DNA reads as TGTGCCACCAGCAGAGAACCCCCGGGAAGTCGGAACTCTGGAAACACCATATATTTT.

Many counts were recorded for this clone. The genes are TRBV12-5 and TRBJ2-1, with 8 bases aligning to TRBD1. Germline values: CDR1 LGHNT, CDR2 FRNRAP. This CDR3 has 15 amino acids. Losses at the gene ends were 2 bases for V and 5 bases for J; bases not matched to a gene: 5. The CDR3, as DNA: TGTGCTAGTGGTTTGAGGCAGGGGGCGCACAATGAGCAGTTCTTC. The encoded protein is CASGLRQGAHNEQFF.

The J gene is TRBJ2-3, the V gene TRBV28, with 9 bases lining up with TRBD2. Germline trimming cut 2 bases from V and 6 bases from J; bases unmatched to any gene: 9. Germline V gives CDR1 MDHEN, CDR2 SYDVKM. There are 16 residues in the CDR3. The CDR3 spells CASSLVLAGPGDTQYF. Written as DNA, the CDR3 is TGTGCCAGCAGTTTAGTGCTAGCGGGGCCCGGCGATACGCAGTATTTT.

This clone was seen only once. This chain joins TRBV5-4 and TRBJ2-1, with TRBD2 matching 11 bases. V lost 4 bases and J lost 0; bases outside the gene matches: 12. From germline, CDR1 is SGHNT and CDR2 YYREEE (reference sequence). The CDR3 has 19 amino acids. CDR3 sequence: CASSLDPSGGLSSYNEQFF. The CDR3 DNA reads as TGTGCCAGCAGCCTGGATCCTAGCGGGGGGCTTAGCTCCTACAATGAGCAGTTCTTC.

In its sample, this clone was seen a few times. The V and J genes are TRBV19 and TRBJ1-2, with 9 bases fitting TRBD1. V shed 5 bases, J shed 6 bases, and the junction held 10 bases outside the gene matches. Germline loops: CDR1 LNHDA, CDR2 SQIVND (reference sequence). The CDR3 has 15 residues. CDR3 coding DNA: TGTGCCAGTAGTTCCAACAGGGGGCGTGACGATGGCTACACCTTC. Its translation is CASSSNRGRDDGYTF.

The rearrangement joins TRBV5-5 to TRBJ1-1; D unresolved. This CDR3 is built from 11 residues. The V gene lost 1 base and the J gene lost 8 bases, with 6 bases spanning the gap. The germline gives CDR1 SGHKS, CDR2 YYEKEE (reference sequence). CDR3 sequence reads: CASSLPGEAFF. In nucleotides, the CDR3 is TGTGCCAGCAGCTTGCCGGGGGAAGCTTTCTTT.

This clone was seen only a few times. This sequence joins TRBV10-3 and TRBJ2-5; 8 nucleotides line up with TRBD2. V lost 4 bases, J lost 2 bases, and 6 bases stayed unmatched. Germline V gene data show CDR1 as ENHRY and CDR2 as SYGVKD. This CDR3 is built from 15 residues. The DNA of the CDR3 is TGTGCCATCAGTGCTCTAGCGGGTACTCAAGAGACCCAGTACTTC. It encodes CAISALAGTQETQYF.

This clone was detected only once. The J gene is TRBJ2-6, the V gene TRBV2, with TRBD1 as a possible D gene (5 bases). Germline V gives CDR1 SNHLY, CDR2 FYNNEI. The V end lost 4 bases, the J end lost 4 bases, and 14 bases lay between the germline ends. The CDR3 contains 16 residues. Here the CDR3 DNA reads TGTGCCAGCAGTGGGGTAAGGGGAACGGGGGCCAACGTCCTGACTTTC. Translated: CASSGVRGTGANVLTF.

The CDR3 sequence is CASSYSAGTNYGYTF. The CDR3 DNA is TGTGCCAGCAGTTACTCGGCAGGAACTAACTATGGCTACACCTTC. The chain combines TRBV6-5 with TRBJ1-2, with D hard to call. The CDR3 contains 15 residues. Trimming pared 0 bases from V and 0 bases from J, leaving 8 bases between. The germline V gene encodes CDR1 MNHEY and CDR2 SVGAGI.

V is TRBV6-1 and J is TRBJ1-5; 12 nucleotides agree with TRBD1. V was pared by 4 bases and J by 5 bases, with 9 bases of the junction left unmatched. The V gene's germline CDR1 is MNHNS and CDR2 SASEGT. This CDR3 spans 17 amino acids. The DNA of the CDR3 is TGTGCCAGCAGTGGGGAGGCCGGGACAGGGGGCGATCAGCCCCAGCATTTT. It translates to CASSGEAGTGGDQPQHF.

V gene TRBV5-1 combines with J gene TRBJ2-5; TRBD2 agrees at 13 bases. Germline CDR1 reads SGHRS; CDR2 reads YFSETQ. The V gene end was trimmed by 4 bases and the J gene end by 1 base; junction bases not matched to a gene: 4. The CDR3 contains 16 residues. The CDR3 bases are TGCGCCAGCAGCGCGGGACTAGCGGGGTCCCAAGAGACCCAGTACTTC. Residues: CASSAGLAGSQETQYF.

In the case of this clone: Distinct nucleotide sequences in the sample also encode this CDR3. The rearrangement links TRBV18 to TRBJ2-1; D might be TRBD2 (5 bases). The CDR3 sequence is 12 residues long. Germline values: CDR1 KGHSH, CDR2 LQKENI. The V gene lost 3 bases and the J gene lost 8 bases, with 8 bases spanning the gap. CDR3 nucleotide sequence: TGTGCCAGCTCACCCGGAGGCTATGAGCAGTTCTTC. It encodes CASSPGGYEQFF.

This chain links TRBV4-3 with TRBJ2-1, with 7 bases lining up with TRBD2. The CDR3 totals 15 residues. V trimming: 4 bases; J trimming: 6 bases; junction bases outside the gene matches: 9. The germline CDR1 and CDR2 sequences are LGHNA and YSLEER. The CDR3 sequence: CASSLSSGQGNEQFF. The CDR3 DNA sequence: TGCGCCAGCAGCCTGTCTAGCGGACAAGGCAATGAGCAGTTCTTC.

Only one count was recorded for this clone. This chain connects TRBV5-4 to TRBJ1-4; D might be TRBD1 (6 bases). With 2 bases removed from V and 5 bases from J, the gap between germline ends came to 16 bases. CDR3 size: 16 residues. The germline gives CDR1 SGHNT, CDR2 YYREEE (reference sequence). The CDR3 is CASSFGGGQTNEKLFF. CDR3 in DNA: TGTGCCAGCAGCTTTGGTGGGGGCCAGACAAATGAAAAACTGTTTTTT.

V gene TRBV7-9 combines with J gene TRBJ1-1; D is unclear. V was shortened by 1 base and J by 8 bases, with 11 bases between the two germline ends. This CDR3 is built from 13 residues. The germline CDR1 and CDR2 sequences are SEHNR and FQNEAQ (reference sequence). CDR3 nucleotide sequence: TGTGCCAGCAGCTTAGAACAGCGGAGGGAAGCTTTCTTT. Protein: CASSLEQRREAFF.

The genes are TRBV20-1 and TRBJ2-1; no clear D. Germline CDR1 and CDR2: DFQATT and SNEGSKA (reference sequence). Trimming removed 3 bases at V and 9 bases at J, with 9 bases between. This CDR3 has 11 residues. The CDR3 protein is CSARRPGEQFF. The CDR3, as DNA: TGCAGTGCTAGGCGTCCCGGTGAGCAGTTCTTC.

V is TRBV11-1 and J is TRBJ2-2; a weak D match, TRBD2 (5 bases). Deletions cut 5 bases from V and 10 bases from J, with 11 bases between. The CDR3 spans 12 residues. Germline V gene data show CDR1 as SGHAT and CDR2 as FQDESV (reference sequence). CDR3 sequence reads: CASSSPGEELFF. CDR3 in DNA: TGTGCCAGCAGCAGCCCCGGGGAGGAGCTGTTTTTT.

The chain uses TRBV19 and TRBJ1-5; no definite D call. The CDR3 has 16 residues. Germline V gene data show CDR1 as LNHDA and CDR2 as SQIVND (reference sequence). The ends were cut back, 8 bases at V and 0 bases at J, with 17 bases in the middle. Here the CDR3 reads CASDRGAGYSNQPQHF. As DNA, the CDR3 is TGTGCCAGTGATAGAGGTGCGGGGTATAGCAATCAGCCCCAGCATTTT.

J is TRBJ2-1 and V is TRBV28, with a possible D match to TRBD1 (5 bases). V was pared by 3 bases and J by 8 bases, with 14 bases between. This CDR3 has 14 residues. Germline V lookup: CDR1 MDHEN, CDR2 SYDVKM. The CDR3, as DNA: TGTGCCAGCAGTTTCAGGGCCTCTAAGGATGAGCAGTTCTTC. Encoded protein: CASSFRASKDEQFF.

The J gene is TRBJ2-4, the V gene TRBV2, with TRBD1 identical over 9 bases. CDR3 length: 14 amino acids. CDR1 and CDR2 (germline): SNHLY, FYNNEI. V gave up 6 bases and J gave up 3 bases; unmatched junction bases: 3. CDR3 sequence: CASRTDRGKNIQYF. CDR3 nucleotides: TGTGCCAGCAGGACGGACAGGGGCAAAAACATTCAGTACTTC.

This clone occurred a few times. The rearrangement links TRBV25-1 to TRBJ2-1, with 7 bases matching TRBD2. V shed 4 bases and J 3 bases; nucleotides not matched to a gene: 6. From germline, CDR1 is MGHDK and CDR2 SYGVNS. This CDR3 has 15 residues. This chain's CDR3 is CASSAPGEGYNEQFF. DNA of the CDR3: TGTGCCAGCAGTGCCCCTGGGGAGGGCTACAATGAGCAGTTCTTC.

J is TRBJ1-1 and V is TRBV11-2, with 7 bases matching TRBD1. Per the germline V gene, CDR1 is SGHAT and CDR2 is FQNNGV. There are 16 residues in the CDR3. V lost 3 bases to trimming and J lost 0 bases; unmatched junction nucleotides: 7. The CDR3 sequence is CASSFTTGYMNTEAFF. The CDR3 nucleotides are TGTGCCAGCAGCTTTACGACAGGGTATATGAACACTGAAGCTTTCTTT.

The rearrangement uses TRBV3-1 (or the pseudogene TRBV3-2) and TRBJ1-2, with 10 nucleotides matching TRBD1. J lost 0 bases, V lost 0 bases, and 4 bases had no gene match. The germline CDR1 and CDR2 sequences are LGHDT and YNNKEL (reference sequence). The CDR3 has 17 amino acids. The CDR3 spells CASSQDVGTGANYGYTF. In DNA, the CDR3 is TGTGCCAGCAGCCAAGATGTAGGGACAGGGGCTAACTATGGCTACACCTTC.

The chain has TRBV7-2 and TRBJ2-5; TRBD1 agrees at 9 bases. From germline, CDR1 is SGHTA and CDR2 FQGNSA. Germline trimming cut 5 bases from V and 6 bases from J; bases unmatched to any gene: 10. The CDR3 is 15 amino acids. The CDR3 DNA follows: TGTGCCAGCAGCCCACAGGGGGCGCTTGGGAAGACCCAGTACTTC. As protein: CASSPQGALGKTQYF.

The chain's CDR3 is CASSRGTVETQYF. CDR3 nucleotides: TGTGCCAGCAGCCGCGGGACAGTAGAGACCCAGTACTTC. V is TRBV7-2 and J is TRBJ2-5, with D perhaps TRBD1 (7 bases). Germline assignment: CDR1 SGHTA and CDR2 FQGNSA. V was shortened by 5 bases and J by 4 bases, with 11 bases between the two germline ends. The CDR3 loop spans 13 amino acids.